This T cell receptor beta chain was observed in a study of PD-L1 blockade in urothelial cancer (dated by TCRdb to between 2016 and 2019). Background for the entire study: Therapy was started around 2014 for all patients, and atezolizumab 1,200 mg was administered intravenously every 3 weeks. An ECOG performance status of 0 or 1 was recorded for the patients, and 0 to 3 prior chemotherapy regimens had been received by the patients. About 10 patients achieved durable clinical benefit and 15 to 20 did not. Blood samples were analyzed at two time points: 3 weeks after treatment start (second dose) and 6 weeks after treatment start. Whole exome sequencing and RNA sequencing of pretreatment tumors were performed alongside TCR sequencing in the same patients. Progression-free survival longer than 6 months counted as durable clinical benefit, and TCR features were additionally tested against both progression-free and overall survival. A median of roughly 140,000 T cells and roughly 80,000 unique TCRs was obtained from blood samples, and a median clonality of around 0.072 was observed. An exploratory multi-omic analysis was conducted of the somatic, immune and clinical correlates of response to PD-L1 blockade with atezolizumab in urothelial cancer. Twenty-five of 29 patients were males with bladder-origin urothelial cancer, and about 60% of the 29 reported a prior smoking history. Pretreatment tumor samples and matched peripheral blood, collected serially before and after atezolizumab treatment, underwent TCR sequencing. Pretreatment blood TCR-seq was available for around 29 patients, at least one posttreatment blood collection was obtained for approximately 24 patients, and tumor TCR-seq was available for approximately 24 patients.

Synthetic TCR analog templates were spiked into each PCR so that absolute template abundance could be estimated from read counts. TCRbeta CDR3 regions were amplified from genomic DNA with bias-controlled V and J gene primers using the immunoSEQ assay. Sequencing of rearranged TCRbeta segments was done at approximately 20X coverage. As for the authors' bioinformatics: Sequencing errors were corrected by clustering and CDR3s were annotated against IMGT to assign V, D and J genes. Only productive TCRbeta rearrangements were used in downstream analyses, excluding out-of-frame or stop-codon sequences. Clonality was computed as one minus Shannon entropy normalized by the log of the number of unique productive sequences. Fisher's exact test with Benjamini-Hochberg correction, using a cutoff of adjusted p below 0.01, was how clones that differed between time points or between blood and tumor were identified. Held by TCRdb, this immuneACCESS table contains in-frame sequences only and omits some clones. Under half of the omission traces to an unresolved V gene where checked; the cause of the rest is unknown. V, J and clone size derive from that table, while D and trimming were established from the DNA sequence. The sample table shows tens of thousands of clones, and over 75% are seen once. 5.5% to 7% of the sample belongs to the ten largest clones.

About this clone: Its target antigen remains unknown. Per-base quality was not reported, and no clone a single base away is much larger than it.

Based on the germline V gene, the CDR1 and CDR2 sequences are LGHNA and YNFKEQ. From its cysteine to its phenylalanine, the CDR3 spans 16 amino acids. The CDR3 DNA has 48 bases and is translated from base 1. The junction shows trimming of 0 bases on V and 0 bases on J, plus 11 bases between the germline ends. The cohort included some 30 patients with locally advanced or metastatic urothelial carcinoma who were treated at Memorial Sloan Kettering on a trial protocol. Peripheral blood mononuclear cells were collected from each patient pretreatment and during treatment, giving between 1 and 8 total time points per patient. The Qiagen DNeasy Blood extraction kit was used to purify genomic DNA from total PBMCs and from tumor samples. PBMCs were collected pretreatment and during treatment, and were isolated and stored as previously described. What the authors observed across the whole study: At 3 weeks after the start of treatment, tumor-associated TCR clones in peripheral blood had expanded more in patients with durable benefit (n of about 21, p = 0.022). A pretreatment peripheral blood TCR clonality below the median was linked to improved progression-free and overall survival. Because the sample size was small (n ≈ 27) and many exploratory analyses were performed, the results are intended to be hypothesis-generating.

The receptor comes from a middle-aged man with urothelial cancer. This sequence uses TRBV4-2 and TRBJ1-1, with no reliable assignment of the D segment. The specimen was PBMCs, collected around atezolizumab (anti-PD-L1) treatment. The CDR3 protein is CASSQDRGGMNTEAFF. The sequenced DNA is TGTGCCAGCAGCCAAGATCGGGGAGGGATGAACACTGAAGCTTTCTTT.